The 27 T cell receptor beta chains in this list originate from one sample, sequenced in a study of vaccination effects on CD4 cells after COVID-19. Generated by immunoSEQ multiplex PCR, the TCRdb table keeps only in-frame clones and is missing some. The sample includes some 50,000 clones, approximately 81% of them seen just once. No antigens are known for them. Cells that had been cultured for 10 days were the source of isolated CD4+ T cells. The sample here was CD4+ T cells from PBMCs cultured without peptide, taken before COVID-19 vaccination. These receptors came from a human donor who had a prior SARS-CoV-2 infection.

The chain links TRBV5-1 to TRBJ2-7; TRBD2 matches 14 bases. Germline V gene sequence: CDR1 SGHRS, CDR2 YFSETQ. The CDR3 consists of 20 residues. The J segment lost 4 bases and the V segment lost 4 bases, leaving 19 bases of the junction unmatched. The chain's CDR3 is CASSLKTSGGASSYGYEQYF. CDR3 nucleotide sequence: TGCGCCAGCAGCCTAAAGACTAGCGGGGGGGCAAGCTCTTACGGGTACGAGCAGTACTTC.

CDR3 sequence reads: CASSHRTRSSYNEQFF. The DNA of the CDR3 is TGTGCCAGCAGCCACCGCACTAGGAGCTCCTACAATGAGCAGTTCTTC. The chain recombines TRBV14 with TRBJ2-1, with D maybe TRBD2 (5 bases). The V gene's germline CDR1 is SGHDN and CDR2 FVKESK. Deletions cut 3 bases from V and 0 bases from J, with 12 bases between. The CDR3 sequence is 16 residues long.

The rearrangement uses TRBV14 and TRBJ1-1, with a tentative D call TRBD1 (5 bases). Trimming removed 0 bases at V and 8 bases at J, with 10 bases between. Germline V gene sequence: CDR1 SGHDN, CDR2 FVKESK. This CDR3 is 13 amino acids long. The chain's CDR3 is CASSQDLQGEAFF. In DNA form, the CDR3 reads TGTGCCAGCAGCCAAGATTTGCAGGGAGAAGCTTTCTTT.

The chain uses TRBV27 and TRBJ2-1, with TRBD2 matching over 10 bases. This CDR3 comprises 15 residues. Germline-derived CDR1 and CDR2 are MNHEY and SMNVEV (reference sequence). V shed 1 base and J 14 bases; nucleotides not matched to a gene: 11. CDR3 sequence reads: CASSLYASGRGWKFF. CDR3 DNA: TGTGCCAGCAGTTTATATGCTAGCGGGAGAGGATGGAAGTTCTTC.

The V gene is TRBV5-4, the J gene TRBJ2-7; 9 bases match TRBD1. V lost 3 bases, J lost 6 bases, and 13 bases stayed unmatched. The CDR3 is 16 residues long. Germline V gives CDR1 SGHNT, CDR2 YYREEE (reference sequence). The CDR3 nucleotides read TGTGCCAGCAGCTCGCAACAGGGGGCGAGAGGCTCCGAGCAGTACTTC. Its translation: CASSSQQGARGSEQYF.

The V and J genes are TRBV30 and TRBJ1-1, with TRBD1 as a possible D gene (5 bases). V lost 5 bases and J 10 bases, leaving 17 bases between the germline ends. The CDR3 consists of 12 residues. Germline V lookup: CDR1 GTSNPN, CDR2 SVGIG (reference sequence). The chain's CDR3 is CAWQRDRNGAFF. The CDR3 nucleotides read TGTGCCTGGCAAAGGGACCGCAACGGAGCTTTCTTT.

The genes are TRBV6-8 and TRBJ2-7, with D possibly matching TRBD2 (6 bases). CDR3 length: 14 residues. With 7 bases removed from V and 7 bases from J, the gap between germline ends came to 20 bases. CDR1 and CDR2 (germline): MNHGY, SAAAGT. The CDR3 DNA follows: TGTGCCAGCACTCCCAGGAGGGGTTCGCGGGAGCAGTACTTC. Its translation: CASTPRRGSREQYF.

The rearrangement joins TRBV20-1 to TRBJ1-2; 7 bases match TRBD1. The germline V gene has CDR1 DFQATT and CDR2 SNEGSKA (reference sequence). J lost 5 bases, V lost 6 bases, and 3 bases had no gene match. The CDR3 has 11 residues. CDR3: CSAQQGYGYTF. DNA of the CDR3: TGCAGTGCCCAACAGGGGTATGGCTACACCTTC.

The rearrangement links TRBV5-1 to TRBJ1-4; TRBD1 aligns across 9 bases. With 4 bases clipped from V and 3 bases from J, the junction kept 7 bases outside the gene matches. The CDR3 is 16 amino acids. Germline CDR1 and CDR2: SGHRS and YFSETQ. The CDR3 protein is CASSPGQGRANEKLFF. The CDR3 nucleotides read TGCGCCAGCAGCCCAGGACAGGGGCGGGCTAATGAAAAACTGTTTTTT.

The CDR3: CASSPEGETQYF. The DNA for the CDR3 is TGTGCCAGCAGCCCAGAGGGAGAGACCCAGTACTTC. V is TRBV7-9 and J is TRBJ2-5; D is possibly TRBD2 (5 bases). Germline CDR1 and CDR2: SEHNR and FQNEAQ (reference sequence). Deletions cut 5 bases from V and 4 bases from J, with 8 bases between. The CDR3 runs to 12 residues.

This chain uses TRBV6-5 with TRBJ2-3; D may be TRBD1 (6 bases). V was clipped by 8 bases and J by 2 bases, with 11 bases between them. Germline CDR1 and CDR2: MNHEY and SVGAGI. The CDR3 consists of 13 residues. The CDR3 loop reads CASHDRNTDTQYF. The CDR3 DNA reads as TGTGCCAGCCATGACAGGAACACAGATACGCAGTATTTT.

This clone was recorded only once. The V call is TRBV3-1 (or the pseudogene TRBV3-2), the J call TRBJ2-2, with D unclear. Trimming pared 5 bases from V and 8 bases from J, leaving 9 bases between. CDR1 and CDR2 (germline): LGHDT, YNNKEL (reference sequence). CDR3 length equals 12 residues. In nucleotides, the CDR3 is TGTGCCAGCAGCTATTTCACGGGGGAGCTGTTTTTT. This translates into CASSYFTGELFF.

V and J are TRBV4-1 and TRBJ2-5; TRBD2 aligns across 8 bases. Germline assignment: CDR1 MGHRA and CDR2 YSYEKL. There are 15 residues in the CDR3. V gave up 0 bases and J gave up 7 bases; unmatched junction bases: 7. For the CDR3, the DNA is TGCGCCAGCAGCCAAGATCTAACGGGAGGGCGGACCCAGTACTTC. Translation: CASSQDLTGGRTQYF.

V and J are TRBV3-1 (or the pseudogene TRBV3-2) and TRBJ2-2; 10 bases agree with TRBD1. After removal of 2 bases from V and 3 bases from J, the junction contained 12 bases not matched to a gene. The CDR3 covers 19 residues. Per the germline V gene, CDR1 is LGHDT and CDR2 is YNNKEL (reference sequence). Here the CDR3 reads CASSQRLRRGQGDTGELFF. For the CDR3, the DNA is TGTGCCAGCAGCCAACGACTTAGGAGAGGACAGGGGGACACCGGGGAGCTGTTTTTT.

This sequence joins TRBV6-1 and TRBJ1-5; 7 positions match TRBD1. The CDR3 is 16 amino acids. V shed 3 bases and J 2 bases; nucleotides not matched to a gene: 7. Germline V gene sequence: CDR1 MNHNS, CDR2 SASEGT. CDR3 residues: CASSDSYRGGNQPQHF. The DNA of the CDR3 is TGTGCCAGCAGTGACAGCTACAGGGGAGGCAATCAGCCCCAGCATTTT.

This chain uses TRBV6-2 or TRBV6-3 with TRBJ2-4, with 9 bases matching TRBD1. V gave up 5 bases and J gave up 7 bases; unmatched junction bases: 3. The V gene's germline CDR1 is MNHEY and CDR2 SVGEGT. This CDR3 region has 13 residues. In DNA form, the CDR3 reads TGTGCCAGCAGTACGACAGGGGGGAACATTCAGTACTTC. It codes for CASSTTGGNIQYF.

In this sample, this clone turned up a few times. The chain employs TRBV7-9 and TRBJ2-4, with 7 bases aligning to TRBD1. The J segment lost 8 bases and the V segment lost 5 bases, leaving 21 bases of the junction unmatched. CDR1 and CDR2 (germline): SEHNR, FQNEAQ (reference sequence). The CDR3 has 18 residues. The CDR3, as DNA: TGTGCCAGCAGCGTAAGCCACAGGGGAAAAGAGCCAAGGTACATTCAGTACTTC. As protein: CASSVSHRGKEPRYIQYF.

The rearrangement links TRBV13 to TRBJ2-7, with 7 bases fitting TRBD1. After removal of 6 bases from V and 4 bases from J, the junction contained 9 bases not matched to a gene. In germline, CDR1 is PRHDT, CDR2 FYEKMQ (reference sequence). The CDR3 contains 14 residues. CDR3 region: CASSSQGYVYEQYF. The CDR3 nucleotides are TGTGCCAGCAGTTCACAGGGGTATGTGTACGAGCAGTACTTC. Looking up the rest from reference TRBV13 and TRBJ2-7 gives the full variable domain: AAGVIQSPRHLIKEKRETATLKCYPIPRHDTVYWYQQGPGQDPQFLISFYEKMQSDKGSIPDRFSAQQFSDYHSELNMSSLELGDSALYFCASSSQGYVYEQYFGPGTRLTVT.

V gene TRBV4-1 combines with J gene TRBJ2-2, with 9 nucleotides matching TRBD2. CDR3 length equals 17 residues. The junction had 8 bases not matched to a gene; V was cut back by 3 bases and J by 3 bases. Germline CDR1 MGHRA, CDR2 YSYEKL. The CDR3 DNA follows: TGCGCCAGCAGCCAGTGGCGGGGGGGCCTGTACACCGGGGAGCTGTTTTTT. This sequence encodes CASSQWRGGLYTGELFF.

The chain recombines TRBV4-2 with TRBJ2-7; 7 nucleotides agree with TRBD1. This CDR3 is 17 amino acids long. CDR1 LGHNA and CDR2 YNFKEQ come from the germline V gene. Trimming removed 5 bases from V and 3 bases from J; junction bases left unmatched: 16. The CDR3 here is CASSSQGGDSVLYEQYF. The CDR3 nucleotides are TGTGCCAGCAGCTCCCAAGGGGGCGACTCCGTCCTCTACGAGCAGTACTTC.

The V gene is TRBV6-5, the J gene TRBJ2-7; the match to TRBD2 covers 9 bases. CDR1 MNHEY and CDR2 SVGAGI come from the germline V gene. V lost 5 bases and J lost 0; bases outside the gene matches: 5. The CDR3 sequence is 15 residues long. The CDR3 loop reads CASSRSGGSSYEQYF. DNA of the CDR3: TGTGCCAGCAGTCGGAGCGGGGGGAGCTCCTACGAGCAGTACTTC.

The rearrangement uses TRBV11-3 and TRBJ2-7; D is uncertain. The CDR3 runs to 11 residues. Trimming shortened V by 2 bases and J by 3 bases, and 2 bases separated the two germline ends. Germline CDR1 and CDR2: SGHNT and YENEEA. This chain's CDR3 is CASSLNYEQYF. The DNA for the CDR3 is TGTGCCAGCAGCTTAAACTACGAGCAGTACTTC.

This chain links TRBV5-1 with TRBJ2-1; tentative D call: TRBD1 (5 bases). The CDR3 runs to 15 residues. Germline CDR1 reads SGHRS; CDR2 reads YFSETQ. Trimming left V 4 bases short and J 7 bases short, with 18 bases between. The CDR3 DNA follows: TGCGCCAGCAGCGATCGGACATCTCACGGGAATGAGCAGTTCTTC. This sequence encodes CASSDRTSHGNEQFF.

The genes are TRBV5-3 and TRBJ2-1, with 10 bases that match TRBD2. TRBV5-3 is known as an ORF, though its function is uncertain. This CDR3 has 14 amino acids. After removal of 3 bases from V and 9 bases from J, the junction contained 6 bases not matched to a gene. The CDR3 coding sequence is TGTGCCAGAAGCTGTGAGCGGGGGGGCGGTGAGCAGTTCTTC. This sequence encodes CARSCERGGGEQFF.

This clone was recorded a few times. This sequence joins TRBV27 and TRBJ2-1; 12 nucleotides align to TRBD2. CDR3 length equals 23 residues. CDR1 is MNHEY and CDR2 is SMNVEV in the germline V gene (reference sequence). V gave up 0 bases and J gave up 0 bases; unmatched junction bases: 18. As DNA, the CDR3 is TGTGCCAGCAGTTTATCGACGGACTCTCACGGACTAGCGGGGACGAGCTCCTACAATGAGCAGTTCTTC. Amino acid sequence: CASSLSTDSHGLAGTSSYNEQFF.

In DNA, the CDR3 is TGTGCCACCAGCATTGCGGGAGATAGCTCCTACAATGAGCAGTTCTTC. As protein: CATSIAGDSSYNEQFF. The chain carries TRBV15 and TRBJ2-1; 7 positions agree with TRBD2. This CDR3 is 16 amino acids long. Germline CDR1 LNHNV, CDR2 YYDKDF (reference sequence). V lost 4 bases, J lost 0 bases, and 6 bases stayed unmatched.

The CDR3 loop is CASRPDAYNEQFF. CDR3 DNA: TGTGCCAGCAGACCGGACGCATACAATGAGCAGTTCTTC. The rearrangement uses TRBV12-3 or TRBV12-4 and TRBJ2-1; D is unclear. V dropped 6 bases and J dropped 4 bases, with 10 bases sitting between them. CDR3 length equals 13 residues.